The 30 T cell receptor beta chains below come from one sample, sequenced in a study of cytotoxic CD8 clonotypes in ibrutinib-treated CLL. Assay: immunoSEQ multiplex PCR; the TCRdb copy retains only in-frame clones and omits some. The table includes fewer than 400,000 clones, 67% detected once. This material consisted of PBMCs, taken after 36 months of ibrutinib treatment. The source is a human donor with chronic lymphocytic leukemia.

This clone was seen only a few times. The gene calls are TRBV28 and TRBJ1-1; 7 nucleotides line up with TRBD1. The CDR3 loop spans 14 amino acids. Germline V lookup: CDR1 MDHEN, CDR2 SYDVKM. V lost 6 bases, J lost 4 bases, and 8 bases stayed unmatched. The CDR3 reads CASSPTGVGTEAFF. DNA for the CDR3: TGTGCCAGCAGCCCCACAGGGGTCGGCACTGAAGCTTTCTTT.

This clone was counted a few times. The V and J genes are TRBV11-2 and TRBJ2-7; D uncertain. Germline V lookup: CDR1 SGHAT, CDR2 FQNNGV. The CDR3 has 15 amino acids. Between the trimmed V and J ends, which lost 3 bases and 5 bases, there was a span of 17 bases. The CDR3 DNA reads as TGTGCCAGCAGCTTTCAGATTATGACTGGCGACGAGCAGTACTTC. Its translation is CASSFQIMTGDEQYF.

For this clone: Other DNA sequences of this sample code for an identical CDR3. The chain couples TRBV19 to TRBJ2-2; D remains ambiguous. CDR3 length: 13 residues. V was cut by 1 base and J by 1 base, with 1 base left in between. CDR1 is LNHDA and CDR2 is SQIVND in the germline V gene (reference sequence). The chain's CDR3 is CASSIGNTGELFF. For the CDR3, the DNA is TGTGCCAGTAGTATAGGGAACACCGGGGAGCTGTTTTTT. Combining the CDR3 with reference TRBV19 and TRBJ2-2 gives the whole variable domain DGGITQSPKYLFRKEGQNVTLSCEQNLNHDAMYWYRQDPGQGLRLIYYSQIVNDFQKGDIAEGYSVSREKKESFPLTVTSAQKNPTAFYLCASSIGNTGELFFGEGSRLTVL.

The chain carries TRBV7-6 and TRBJ2-7, with 12 bases that match TRBD2. Trimming took 3 bases from V and 7 from J; bases not matched to a gene: 7. Germline V gene lookup returns CDR1 SGHVS and CDR2 FNYEAQ. This CDR3 region has 15 residues. The CDR3: CASSFSSGRADEQYF. The DNA for the CDR3 is TGTGCCAGCAGCTTCTCTAGCGGGAGGGCCGATGAGCAGTACTTC.

This chain uses TRBV6-4 with TRBJ2-2, with D tentatively TRBD1 (6 bases). From germline, CDR1 is MRHNA and CDR2 SNTAGT. The CDR3 has 14 amino acids. With 7 bases removed from V and 4 bases from J, the gap between germline ends came to 13 bases. The CDR3 region is CASTMDSVTGELFF. CDR3 bases: TGTGCCAGCACCATGGACAGTGTCACCGGGGAGCTGTTTTTT.

This chain uses TRBV4-1 with TRBJ2-7, with 8 nucleotides matching TRBD2. In germline, CDR1 is MGHRA, CDR2 YSYEKL. Germline trimming cut 1 base from V and 4 bases from J; bases unmatched to any gene: 6. The CDR3 extends over 15 amino acids. This CDR3 reads CASSQAGAGDYEQYF. The CDR3 region has the DNA TGCGCCAGCAGCCAAGCAGGAGCGGGGGATTACGAGCAGTACTTC.

The gene calls are TRBV6-5 and TRBJ2-2; the match to TRBD2 covers 10 bases. The V gene end was trimmed by 0 bases and the J gene end by 4 bases; junction bases not matched to a gene: 2. The CDR3 is 16 amino acids. CDR1 is MNHEY, CDR2 SVGAGI, per germline. The CDR3 is CASSYSSSGSTGELFF. The CDR3, as DNA: TGTGCCAGCAGTTACTCGTCTAGCGGGAGCACCGGGGAGCTGTTTTTT.

The V and J genes are TRBV10-3 and TRBJ1-2; D uncertain. This CDR3 spans 16 amino acids. The ends were cut back, 6 bases at V and 4 bases at J, with 21 bases in the middle. Looked up from germline, CDR1 is ENHRY and CDR2 is SYGVKD. CDR3 bases: TGTGCCATCAGCATCGAGACGGATGGACCCCTCTATGGCTACACCTTC. This sequence encodes CAISIETDGPLYGYTF.

The gene calls are TRBV9 and TRBJ2-1; no definite D call. Germline V lookup: CDR1 SGDLS, CDR2 YYNGEE. The CDR3 sequence is 15 residues long. The germline V and J ends were trimmed by 0 bases and 7 bases, with 14 bases remaining between them. The DNA for the CDR3 is TGTGCCAGCAGCGTAGGAAGGGTGGGATGGAATGAGCAGTTCTTC. Translation: CASSVGRVGWNEQFF.

The chain has TRBV2 and TRBJ1-2, with D perhaps matching TRBD1 (5 bases). V was trimmed by 1 base and J by 2 bases, leaving 5 bases between them. This CDR3 spans 13 amino acids. Germline values: CDR1 SNHLY, CDR2 FYNNEI. The CDR3 reads CASSEGGNYGYTF. The CDR3 coding sequence is TGTGCCAGCAGTGAAGGGGGGAACTATGGCTACACCTTC.

V and J are TRBV29-1 and TRBJ1-5, with a possible D match to TRBD1 (6 bases). The CDR3 contains 14 residues. Germline V gene lookup returns CDR1 SQVTM and CDR2 ANQGSEA. V was cut by 4 bases and J by 0 bases, with 10 bases left in between. CDR3 protein: CSVGGTSSNQPQHF. Here the CDR3 DNA reads TGCAGCGTTGGGGGGACATCTAGCAATCAGCCCCAGCATTTT. Combining the CDR3 with reference TRBV29-1 and TRBJ1-5 gives the whole variable domain SAVISQKPSRDICQRGTSLTIQCQVDSQVTMMFWYRQQPGQSLTLIATANQGSEATYESGFVIDKFPISRPNLTFSTLTVSNMSPEDSSIYLCSVGGTSSNQPQHFGDGTRLSIL.

The chain combines TRBV20-1 with TRBJ2-1; D is unresolved. V lost 0 bases and J lost 9, with 6 bases in between. The CDR3 sequence is 11 residues long. In germline, CDR1 is DFQATT, CDR2 SNEGSKA (reference sequence). Written as DNA, the CDR3 is TGCAGTGCTAGAGATGGCCCTGAGCAGTTCTTC. It translates to CSARDGPEQFF.

V and J are TRBV7-9 and TRBJ2-5; 9 nucleotides agree with TRBD2. This CDR3 has 16 amino acids. Germline CDR1 SEHNR, CDR2 FQNEAQ (reference sequence). V gave up 1 base and J gave up 2 bases; unmatched junction bases: 5. In DNA form, the CDR3 reads TGTGCCAGCAGCTTAGGTAGCGGGGGTGTACAAGAGACCCAGTACTTC. This gives the protein CASSLGSGGVQETQYF.

This chain's CDR3 is CATAGAGHSYEQYF. The CDR3 nucleotides are TGTGCCACGGCAGGAGCGGGGCACTCCTACGAGCAGTACTTC. The chain couples TRBV10-3 to TRBJ2-7, with 7 bases that match TRBD2. CDR1 is ENHRY and CDR2 is SYGVKD in the germline V gene. V dropped 10 bases and J dropped 0; count of bases not matched to a gene: 9. The CDR3 extends over 14 amino acids.

The gene calls are TRBV6-6 and TRBJ2-1, with a tentative D call TRBD2 (6 bases). The V and J ends lost 2 bases and 3 bases respectively, with 11 bases between them. The germline gives CDR1 MNHNY, CDR2 SVGAGI (reference sequence). The CDR3 has 15 amino acids. DNA of the CDR3: TGTGCCAGCAGTTACCGGTCGCGGGGCTACAATGAGCAGTTCTTC. Its translation: CASSYRSRGYNEQFF.

This clone was seen a few times. The rearrangement uses TRBV5-1 and TRBJ2-7, with unresolved D. Trimming took off 0 bases at V and 4 bases at J, with 14 bases between the two ends. Per germline, CDR1 SGHRS and CDR2 YFSETQ. This CDR3 is built from 15 residues. CDR3 protein: CASSLAKPEGYEQYF. Written as DNA, the CDR3 is TGCGCCAGCAGCTTGGCCAAGCCGGAAGGGTACGAGCAGTACTTC.

This clone was picked up a small number of times. The chain's CDR3 is CASSLIRDQKLFF. In DNA form, the CDR3 reads TGTGCCAGCAGCTTAATTAGGGATCAAAAACTGTTTTTT. The chain links TRBV11-2 to TRBJ1-4; no definite D call. The CDR3 extends over 13 amino acids. Germline V gives CDR1 SGHAT, CDR2 FQNNGV. Between the trimmed V and J ends, which lost 2 bases and 9 bases, there was a span of 10 bases.

The chain carries TRBV27 and TRBJ2-7, with TRBD2 identical over 7 bases. From germline, CDR1 is MNHEY and CDR2 SMNVEV (reference sequence). This CDR3 contains 13 residues. After removal of 2 bases from V and 6 bases from J, the junction contained 4 bases not matched to a gene. The CDR3 bases are TGTGCCAGCAGTTTAGGGGGGGTTGCCGAGCAGTACTTC. Protein: CASSLGGVAEQYF.

The chain joins TRBV19 to TRBJ2-1; TRBD2 agrees at 7 bases. V lost 2 bases to trimming and J lost 7 bases; unmatched junction nucleotides: 5. CDR1 is LNHDA and CDR2 is SQIVND in the germline V gene (reference sequence). This CDR3 region has 14 residues. The CDR3 sequence: CASSITLADNEQFF. For the CDR3, the DNA is TGTGCCAGTAGTATAACCCTAGCGGATAATGAGCAGTTCTTC.

This clone was found a few times. V and J are TRBV5-4 and TRBJ1-2, with a weak D call TRBD1 (6 bases). The V end was cut by 4 bases, the J end by 5 bases, with 15 bases between. Per germline, CDR1 SGHNT and CDR2 YYREEE (reference sequence). The CDR3 totals 14 residues. CDR3: CASSQQGIRYGYTF. CDR3 coding DNA: TGTGCCAGCAGCCAACAGGGAATTCGGTATGGCTACACCTTC.

The chain joins TRBV7-9 to TRBJ2-7; D not resolved. This CDR3 region has 16 residues. Per the germline V gene, CDR1 is SEHNR and CDR2 is FQNEAQ (reference sequence). V gave up 2 bases and J gave up 2 bases, with 16 bases separating them. The CDR3 nucleotides read TGTGCCAGCAGCTTAAAGGAGACCCCGAAACCCTACGAGCAGTACTTC. Translating it yields CASSLKETPKPYEQYF.

This chain joins TRBV5-8 and TRBJ1-1; TRBD1 might be the D (6 bases). The germline V gene has CDR1 SGHTS and CDR2 YDEGEE. This CDR3 has 18 amino acids. The germline V and J ends were trimmed by 4 bases and 0 bases, with 22 bases remaining between them. For the CDR3, the DNA is TGTGCCAGCAGCAGAAGGACAGTCGGAATCCTAATGAACACTGAAGCTTTCTTT. Protein sequence: CASSRRTVGILMNTEAFF.

The J gene is TRBJ1-2, the V gene TRBV4-1; 8 bases are a match to TRBD1. J was trimmed by 8 bases and V by 3 bases; bases with no gene match: 11. This CDR3 has 15 amino acids. Germline-derived CDR1 and CDR2 are MGHRA and YSYEKL. This CDR3 reads CASSQETGQGGGYTF. Written as DNA, the CDR3 is TGCGCCAGCAGCCAGGAGACAGGACAGGGAGGCGGCTACACCTTC.

The V gene is TRBV29-1, the J gene TRBJ2-7; TRBD1 agrees at 8 bases. The V gene's germline CDR1 is SQVTM and CDR2 ANQGSEA. Losses at the gene ends were 4 bases for V and 7 bases for J; bases not matched to a gene: 9. There are 13 residues in the CDR3. CDR3 nucleotide sequence: TGCAGCGTTGGTTTCCAGGGGGCGGGGGAGCAGTACTTC. Its translation is CSVGFQGAGEQYF.

The sample holds a few counts of this clone. The chain couples TRBV27 to TRBJ2-7; D unclear. In germline, CDR1 is MNHEY, CDR2 SMNVEV (reference sequence). The CDR3 contains 13 residues. The ends were cut back, 5 bases at V and 5 bases at J, with 13 bases in the middle. Written as DNA, the CDR3 is TGTGCCAGCAGTCGCTCCCTCGAGGACGAGCAGTACTTC. Translated: CASSRSLEDEQYF.

The rearrangement joins TRBV5-8 to TRBJ2-3; maybe TRBD2 (6 bases). CDR3 length equals 16 residues. CDR1 is SGHTS, CDR2 YDEGEE, per germline. V dropped 4 bases and J dropped 0 bases, with 15 bases sitting between them. The CDR3 DNA is TGTGCCAGCAGCCCCGTGACTAGTCGTAGCACAGATACGCAGTATTTT. Amino acid sequence: CASSPVTSRSTDTQYF.

The V gene is TRBV6-1, the J gene TRBJ1-3; D unresolved. This CDR3 is built from 14 residues. Germline V CDR1 and CDR2: MNHNS, SASEGT. Trimming pared 4 bases from V and 0 bases from J, leaving 7 bases between. The CDR3 is CASSGGFSGNTIYF. The CDR3 DNA follows: TGTGCCAGCAGTGGGGGTTTCTCTGGAAACACCATATATTTT.

CDR3 protein: CASSLGGGTSYEQYF. CDR3 in DNA: TGTGCCAGCTCATTGGGAGGGGGAACCTCCTACGAGCAGTACTTC. V usage is TRBV25-1 and J usage is TRBJ2-7, with D tentatively TRBD2 (7 bases). The CDR3 extends over 15 amino acids. V lost 8 bases and J 0 bases, leaving 17 bases between the germline ends. Per the germline V gene, CDR1 is MGHDK and CDR2 is SYGVNS.

The V gene is TRBV4-1, the J gene TRBJ1-5; tentatively, D is TRBD1 (6 bases). Germline V gives CDR1 MGHRA, CDR2 YSYEKL. The CDR3 loop spans 18 amino acids. V lost 0 bases, J lost 4 bases, and 19 bases lay in between. The CDR3 sequence: CASSQDPPRGGWNQPQHF. CDR3 in DNA: TGCGCCAGCAGCCAAGACCCCCCCAGGGGTGGTTGGAATCAGCCCCAGCATTTT.

J is TRBJ2-3 and V is TRBV4-1; no reliable D call. The germline V and J ends were trimmed by 3 bases and 1 base, with 20 bases remaining between them. This CDR3 is 18 amino acids long. Per the germline V gene, CDR1 is MGHRA and CDR2 is YSYEKL. This chain's CDR3 is CASSQGQTLSSGTDTQYF. CDR3 bases: TGCGCCAGCAGCCAGGGCCAGACGCTTTCCTCGGGCACAGATACGCAGTATTTT.